This paragraph reports one TCR beta chain. Its antigen is as yet unknown. A single record per CDR3 protein comes from TCRdb applying MiXCR to the RT-PCR reads. The sample gives a few hundred thousand distinct CDR3 sequences, 14% of which show up once; approximately 12% is in the top ten. Germline CDR1 and CDR2: SGHVS and FQNEAQ. The CDR3 totals 13 residues. V was shortened by 2 bases and J by 5 bases, with 9 bases between the two germline ends. The entry originates in a study of response to subunit inactivated influenza vaccine. Regarding the study as a whole: A suggestion made by the authors is that each seasonal influenza vaccination recruits few new T cells.

This material consisted of PBMCs from blood, taken roughly 12 days after vaccination. This sequence was found in a man aged 50-60 years who received an inactivated influenza vaccine. This chain uses TRBV7-8 with TRBJ1-2, with TRBD1 as a possible D gene (5 bases). DNA for the CDR3: TGTGCCAGCAGCTTAATGACAGATTATGGCTACACCTTC. It encodes CASSLMTDYGYTF. The complete variable domain, with remaining parts taken from reference TRBV7-8 and TRBJ1-2, reads GAGVSQSPRYKVAKRGQDVALRCDPISGHVSLFWYQQALGQGPEFLTYFQNEAQLDKSGLPSDRFFAERPEGSVSTLKIQRTQQEDSAVYLCASSLMTDYGYTFGSGTRLTVV.